This T cell receptor (beta chain) derives from a study of blood T cell repertoires in COVID-19. Study-level background: Sample material is recorded as cDNA or gDNA derived from T cells, B-cell-depleted T cells, or PBMCs.

The CDR3 totals 15 residues. The V end lost 7 bases, the J end lost 7 bases, and 17 bases lay between the germline ends. CDR1 and CDR2 (germline): SGHVS, FQNEAQ. In the authors' workflow: Estimation of nucleated cell counts relied on the amplification of reference gene primers. Profiled with immunoSEQ multiplex PCR; TCRdb holds only in-frame clones, not every one. That table furnishes V, J and clone size, whereas the DNA furnished D and trimming. The sample records 310,000 or so clones, around nine tenths being singletons. The source is a man aged 70 or older with acute or convalescent COVID-19. Sequenced sample: peripheral blood. The chain is built from TRBV7-8 and TRBJ1-6; D is undetermined. The DNA for the CDR3 is TGTGCCAGCAACCAGGAAGGAATACCCAATTCACCCCTCCACTTT. It yields the protein CASNQEGIPNSPLHF.